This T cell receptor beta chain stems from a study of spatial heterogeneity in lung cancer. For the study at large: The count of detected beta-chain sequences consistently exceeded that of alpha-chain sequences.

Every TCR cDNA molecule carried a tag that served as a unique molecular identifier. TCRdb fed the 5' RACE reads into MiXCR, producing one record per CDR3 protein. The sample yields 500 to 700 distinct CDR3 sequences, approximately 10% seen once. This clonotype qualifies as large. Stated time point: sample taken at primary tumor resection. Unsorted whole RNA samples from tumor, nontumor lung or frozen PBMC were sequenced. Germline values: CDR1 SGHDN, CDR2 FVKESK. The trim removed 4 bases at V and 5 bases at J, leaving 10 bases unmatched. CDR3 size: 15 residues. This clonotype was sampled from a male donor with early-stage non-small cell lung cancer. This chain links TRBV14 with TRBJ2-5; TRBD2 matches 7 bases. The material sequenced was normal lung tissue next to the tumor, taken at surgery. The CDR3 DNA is TGTGCCAGCAGCCCCGAAATTGGCGGGGGTGAGACCCAGTACTTC. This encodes CASSPEIGGGETQYF. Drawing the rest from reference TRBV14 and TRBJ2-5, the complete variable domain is EAGVTQFPSHSVIEKGQTVTLRCDPISGHDNLYWYRRVMGKEIKFLLHFVKESKQDESGMPNNRFLAERTGGTYSTLKVQPAELEDSGVYFCASSPEIGGGETQYFGPGTRLLVL.